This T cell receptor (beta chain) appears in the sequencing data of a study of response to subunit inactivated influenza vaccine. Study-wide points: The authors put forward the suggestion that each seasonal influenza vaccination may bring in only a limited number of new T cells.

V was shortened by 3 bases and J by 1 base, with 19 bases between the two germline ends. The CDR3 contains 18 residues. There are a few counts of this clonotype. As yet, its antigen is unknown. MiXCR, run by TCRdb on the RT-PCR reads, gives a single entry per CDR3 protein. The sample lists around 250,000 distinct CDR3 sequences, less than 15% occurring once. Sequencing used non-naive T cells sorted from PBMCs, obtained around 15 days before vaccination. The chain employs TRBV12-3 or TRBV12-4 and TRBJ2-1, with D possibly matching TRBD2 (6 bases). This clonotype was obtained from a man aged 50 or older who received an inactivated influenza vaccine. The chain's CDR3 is CASSFDDLGGRSYNEQFF. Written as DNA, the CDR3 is TGTGCCAGCAGTTTCGACGATTTGGGGGGTAGATCCTACAATGAGCAGTTCTTC.